This TCR beta chain is from a study of blood T cell repertoires in COVID-19. About the study: COVID-19 samples, acute and convalescent, were from the United States, Italy and Spain. Nucleic acid was either cDNA or gDNA, and it came from T cells, B-cell-depleted T cells, or PBMCs.

Per the original methods: Estimation of nucleated cell counts relied on the amplification of reference gene primers. TCRdb's copy holds only in-frame clones and misses some; the assay was immunoSEQ multiplex PCR. The V and J calls and clone size are taken from that table; D and trimming were inferred from the DNA. This sample carries about 240,000 clones, roughly 87% of them seen once, and the ten largest clones take just over 7%. V lost 7 bases, J lost 1 base, and 4 bases stayed unmatched. This CDR3 has 15 amino acids. Germline V gene data show CDR1 as ENHRY and CDR2 as SYGVKD. The material sequenced was peripheral blood. The source of this sequence is a man between 60 and 75 years old who had recovered from COVID-19. This sequence joins TRBV10-3 and TRBJ2-3; 11 bases match TRBD2. This CDR3 reads CAITKLAGGTDTQYF. The CDR3 DNA reads as TGTGCCATCACCAAACTAGCGGGGGGCACAGATACGCAGTATTTT.